This TCR beta chain was recovered during a study of radiation and T cells in renal cell carcinoma (dated by TCRdb to the early 2020s). Describing the broader study: Samples were obtained from a clinical trial, in which 15 Gy stereotactic body radiation therapy was delivered to primary renal cell carcinomas and nephrectomy was performed 4 weeks later. In total, about 53 samples, comprising 25 or so tumors and around 27 peripheral blood samples, were subjected to TCR beta sequencing. Across all 50 or so samples, 4,016,671 unique CDR3 nucleotide sequences, encoding 2.5 million to 3 million unique CDR3 amino acid sequences, were identified.

TCR beta libraries were generated from genomic DNA with the immunoSEQ kit, following the manufacturer's recommendations. To prepare libraries, a first multiplex PCR with proprietary primers was run, followed by a second PCR that added unique barcodes, and a bead cleanup was done after each round. Each sample batch included a kit-provided positive control reaction and a negative control reaction. The final libraries underwent checking on an Agilent 4200 TapeStation D1000 ScreenTape, volumetric pooling, and quantification by qPCR. An Illumina NextSeq500 fitted with a MidOutput 150-cycle cartridge performed the sequencing, running 156 Read1 cycles and 15 Index1 cycles with the kit's custom primers. The pooled library was loaded at 0.95 to 1 pM with about 20% PhiX control spiked in. Per the source publication's procedure: Vendor-processed data were analyzed in R, with a clonotype defined as all T cells sharing the same CDR3 nucleotide sequence. In the clone abundance analyses, frequencies in each sample were normalized to that sample's 10,000 most abundant clones. Before analysis, public T cell clones were removed, and these numbered fewer than six per sample on average. Tumor-enriched and baseline blood-enriched clonotypes were defined by at least a 32-fold difference in abundance between compartments. Clonotypes expanded or contracted between blood time points were identified with a beta-binomial differential abundance model. Tumor-blood repertoire similarity was measured with the Baroni-Urbani and Buser coefficient, and group comparisons used two-tailed Wilcoxon tests in R. In TCRdb, the immuneACCESS table is reduced to in-frame sequences with V and J assigned. These tables do not hold every clone; where another copy was compared, an unresolved V gene accounts for under half, and the others remain unexplained. From that table come the V and J calls and clone size; the DNA was used to work out D and trimming. The sample records 150,000 or so clones, 70% to 90% of which are singletons. The ten largest clonotypes hold more than 10% of the sample.

Concerning this clone itself: The antigen it binds to is not known. Base qualities are not recorded, but no much larger clone differs from it by a single base.

The CDR3 numbers 15 residues from cysteine through phenylalanine. The DNA shown is the 45-base CDR3, in frame from base 1. For CDR1 and CDR2, the germline V gene lists SGHDN and FVKESK. At the junction V is shortened by 1 base and J by 7 bases; bases outside the gene matches: 4. What this sample's time point label stands for: baseline pretreatment blood. In the paper's terms, the treatment or condition label means: 15 Gy SBRT to primary tumor, nephrectomy 4 weeks later. To follow tumor-enriched clonotypes, serial peripheral blood was collected from radiation-treated patients at baseline and at 2 weeks and 4 weeks after SBRT. Every patient's renal cell carcinoma showed clear cell pathology. The QIAamp DNA Blood Mini Kit (Qiagen) was used to prepare genomic DNA for TCR sequencing. The analyses included only samples that passed all quality control checks. The investigation overall reported the following: An increase in top tumor clonotypes in blood was observed from baseline to 2 weeks post-radiation, followed by contraction by 4 weeks, which was taken to suggest transient expansion of tumor-resident clones. Tracking of blood repertoire dynamics stopped at approximately 4 weeks after treatment, with no follow-up past that point. Because pretreatment tumor biopsies were not available, the study could not determine whether clonotypes were already present within the tumor at baseline. Effects of radiation dose or scheduling on the TCR repertoire could not be addressed with the single-armed trial design.

The chain was built from TRBV14 and TRBJ2-2; TRBD2 fits 9 bases in the junction. The sequence derives from a woman aged 45 to 65 with renal cell carcinoma. Sequenced here: blood, sampled from a patient whose treatment included radiotherapy and nephrectomy. The CDR3 protein: CASSQGLAGNGELFF. The DNA sequence is TGTGCCAGCAGCCAAGGTCTAGCGGGGAACGGGGAGCTGTTTTTT.